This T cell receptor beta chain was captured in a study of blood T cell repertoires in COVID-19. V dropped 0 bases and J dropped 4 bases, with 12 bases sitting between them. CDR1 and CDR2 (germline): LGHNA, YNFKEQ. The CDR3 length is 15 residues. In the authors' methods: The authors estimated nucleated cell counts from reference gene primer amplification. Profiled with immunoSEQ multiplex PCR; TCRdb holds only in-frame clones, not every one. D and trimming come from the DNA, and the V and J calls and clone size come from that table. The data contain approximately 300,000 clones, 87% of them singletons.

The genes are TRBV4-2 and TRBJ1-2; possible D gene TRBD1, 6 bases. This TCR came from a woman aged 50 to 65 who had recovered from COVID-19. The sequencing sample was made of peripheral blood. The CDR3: CASSQEGGDPYGYTF. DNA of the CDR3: TGTGCCAGCAGCCAAGAAGGGGGGGACCCCTATGGCTACACCTTC.